This T cell receptor beta chain was identified in a study of Graves' ophthalmopathy and Graves' hyperthyroidism. Across the study: Peripheral blood sampling preceded any treatment and occurred at initial diagnosis.

Points from the study as a whole: Sensitivity reached 85% to 90% and specificity 81.08% for a 13-signature model separating ophthalmopathy from stable hyperthyroidism.

The authors amplified TCR beta CDR3 regions from RNA transcripts. Second-round multiplex PCR came after a first-round RT-PCR that employed HTBI primers. Using its own MiXCR run on the multiplex PCR reads, TCRdb lists one record per CDR3 protein. Of under 200,000 distinct CDR3 sequences in the sample, 30% to 45% were seen once. Patients with other autoimmune diseases, uncontrolled infections, pregnancy or lactation were excluded. In this sample, this clonotype turned up many times. Its antigen is not identified. The CDR3 has 13 residues. Germline V CDR1 and CDR2: SGHNT, YYREEE (reference sequence). V was pared by 2 bases and J by 3 bases, with 9 bases between.

The sequenced sample consisted of peripheral blood. The source is a woman in her thirties or forties with Graves' ophthalmopathy. The chain combines TRBV5-4 with TRBJ2-7; a weak D match, TRBD2 (5 bases). DNA of the CDR3: TGTGCCAGCAGCTTCGCCGGGGACTACGAGCAGTACTTC. This gives the protein CASSFAGDYEQYF. Looking up the rest from reference TRBV5-4 and TRBJ2-7 gives the full variable domain: ETGVTQSPTHLIKTRGQQVTLRCSSQSGHNTVSWYQQALGQGPQFIFQYYREEENGRGNFPPRFSGLQFPNYSSELNVNALELDDSALYLCASSFAGDYEQYFGPGTRLTVT.